These 15 T cell receptor beta chains share one sample of origin, sequenced in a study of spatial heterogeneity in lung cancer. Time point: sample taken at primary tumor resection. The authors sequenced whole RNA from tumor, nontumor lung or frozen PBMC without sorting. TCRdb independently ran MiXCR on the 5' RACE reads; one entry per CDR3 protein. This sample carries approximately 2,000 distinct CDR3 sequences, around 7.6% of them seen once, and the ten largest clones take about 20%. Sequenced here: normal lung tissue next to the tumor, sampled at surgery. The receptors here all came from a male donor with early-stage non-small cell lung cancer.

By sample share, this clonotype is medium-sized. The chain is built from TRBV10-1 and TRBJ1-1; no clear D. The CDR3 is 13 residues long. Germline-derived CDR1 and CDR2 are WNHNN and SYGVQD (reference sequence). Trimming took 2 bases from V and 0 from J, leaving 4 bases between them. The chain's CDR3 is CASSEGMNTEAFF. The CDR3 DNA reads TGCGCCAGCAGTGAGGGGATGAACACTGAAGCTTTCTTT.

Relative to its sample, this clonotype is large. This chain uses TRBV20-1 with TRBJ2-1, with D possibly TRBD2 on 6 matching bases. The germline CDR1 and CDR2 sequences are DFQATT and SNEGSKA (reference sequence). With 5 bases removed from V and 5 bases from J, the gap between germline ends came to 19 bases. This CDR3 spans 15 amino acids. CDR3 loop: CSAPGTLGPNNEQFF. DNA for the CDR3: TGCAGTGCTCCTGGGACTTTGGGTCCGAACAATGAGCAGTTCTTC.

This clonotype was counted many times. The chain has TRBV20-1 and TRBJ2-1, with D possibly being TRBD1 or TRBD2 (5 bases each). The germline CDR1 and CDR2 sequences are DFQATT and SNEGSKA (reference sequence). The CDR3 totals 16 residues. Trimming took 1 base from V and 6 from J, leaving 19 bases between them. CDR3 residues: CSARVPGAPGANEQFF. The CDR3 DNA sequence: TGCAGTGCTAGAGTCCCCGGGGCCCCCGGGGCCAATGAGCAGTTCTTC.

This clonotype has a handful of counts. The chain carries TRBV11-2 and TRBJ2-5; TRBD2 matches at 12 bases. The ends lost 4 bases at V and 7 bases at J; junction bases unmatched: 10. The CDR3 runs 16 residues. CDR1 is SGHAT and CDR2 is FQNNGV in the germline V gene. CDR3 amino acids: CASSSRTSGVPVTQYF. The CDR3 DNA sequence: TGTGCCAGCAGCTCTCGGACTAGCGGGGTCCCGGTGACCCAGTACTTC.

This clonotype showed up many times. The rearrangement joins TRBV5-1 to TRBJ2-5, with D perhaps TRBD1 (7 bases). V was clipped by 2 bases and J by 2 bases, with 16 bases between them. The CDR3 spans 16 residues. Germline V lookup: CDR1 SGHRS, CDR2 YFSETQ. The CDR3: CASSLPRTGGQETQYF. In DNA, the CDR3 is TGCGCCAGCAGCTTACCTAGGACAGGAGGGCAAGAGACCCAGTACTTC.

The chain couples TRBV29-1 to TRBJ2-1, with 10 positions matching TRBD2. Germline CDR1 reads SQVTM; CDR2 reads ANQGSEA. This CDR3 is 12 amino acids long. J was trimmed by 6 bases and V by 6 bases; bases with no gene match: 2. CDR3 in DNA: TGCAGCGTACGGACTAGCGGCAATGAGCAGTTCTTC. It translates to CSVRTSGNEQFF.

As for this clonotype: In this CDR3 the conserved last residue, phenylalanine or tryptophan, is missing, so a read error is likely. The chain employs TRBV24-1 and TRBJ2-3; unclear D gene. The V gene's germline CDR1 is KGHDR and CDR2 SFDVKD. CDR3 size: 11 residues. Trimming removed 5 bases from V and 4 bases from J, with 3 bases in between. CDR3 DNA: TGTGCCACCAGTGCAGCAGATACGCAGTATTCT. Amino acids: CATSAADTQYS.

By share, this clonotype counts as medium-sized. V usage is TRBV20-1 and J usage is TRBJ1-4, with no clear D. CDR3 length: 12 amino acids. The germline V gene encodes CDR1 DFQATT and CDR2 SNEGSKA (reference sequence). Trimming cost V 6 bases and J 7 bases, with 12 bases left between them. The CDR3 DNA sequence: TGCAGTGCGACTCCGGGCTCTGAAAAACTGTTTTTT. This sequence encodes CSATPGSEKLFF.

In its sample, this clonotype ranks as medium-sized. The V and J genes are TRBV7-2 and TRBJ2-1; D may be TRBD1 (5 bases). The CDR3 totals 13 residues. Germline V gives CDR1 SGHTA, CDR2 FQGNSA. V was shortened by 5 bases and J by 10 bases, with 15 bases between the two germline ends. The DNA of the CDR3 is TGTGCCAGCAGCACGTCAGGGCTGGAGGAGCAGTTCTTC. This encodes CASSTSGLEEQFF.

Sample share makes this clonotype medium-sized. The V gene is TRBV28, the J gene TRBJ1-6; 8 bases match TRBD1. Per the germline V gene, CDR1 is MDHEN and CDR2 is SYDVKM. The CDR3 runs to 15 residues. Trimming at V came to 6 bases and at J to 10 bases, leaving 11 bases not matched to a gene. The CDR3 coding sequence is TGTGCCAGCAGAAGGACAGGGCCGACTGGGTCACCCCTCCACTTT. This sequence encodes CASRRTGPTGSPLHF. Full variable domain (rest looked up from reference TRBV28 and TRBJ1-6): DVKVTQSSRYLVKRTGEKVFLECVQDMDHENMFWYRQDPGLGLRLIYFSYDVKMKEKGDIPEGYSVSREKKERFSLILESASTNQTSMYLCASRRTGPTGSPLHFGNGTRLTVT.

By its share, this clonotype is medium-sized. The chain couples TRBV9 to TRBJ2-3; D gene ambiguous. V gave up 1 base and J gave up 2 bases, with 11 bases separating them. CDR3 length: 15 amino acids. CDR1 is SGDLS and CDR2 is YYNGEE in the germline V gene. CDR3 sequence: CASSVSQEPTDTQYF. In DNA, the CDR3 is TGTGCCAGCAGCGTAAGCCAGGAGCCCACAGATACGCAGTATTTT.

V gene TRBV29-1 combines with J gene TRBJ2-7, with D possibly TRBD1 on 6 matching bases. V dropped 4 bases and J dropped 3 bases, with 13 bases sitting between them. Germline CDR1 is SQVTM and CDR2 is ANQGSEA. The CDR3 length is 13 residues. The CDR3 spells CSVAGHGNYEQYF. The CDR3 DNA follows: TGCAGCGTTGCGGGACACGGAAACTACGAGCAGTACTTC.

This clonotype was counted ten times or more. The chain carries TRBV20-1 and TRBJ2-1; 8 bases align to TRBD2. Trimming took 0 bases from V and 4 from J; bases not matched to a gene: 11. Looked up from germline, CDR1 is DFQATT and CDR2 is SNEGSKA (reference sequence). The CDR3 runs to 17 residues. In DNA form, the CDR3 reads TGCAGTGCTAGAGAGGTTGTCGAGCGGGGGACGTACAATGAGCAGTTCTTC. This encodes CSAREVVERGTYNEQFF.

In its sample, this clonotype ranks as large. This chain links TRBV25-1 with TRBJ2-2; unclear D gene. CDR3 size: 15 residues. The germline V and J ends were trimmed by 2 bases and 4 bases, with 11 bases remaining between them. CDR1 and CDR2 from the germline V gene are MGHDK and SYGVNS. Here the CDR3 DNA reads TGTGCCAGCAGTGAAAACCGTCAGGTCACCGGGGAGCTGTTTTTT. This gives the protein CASSENRQVTGELFF.

By frequency in the sample, this clonotype is large. This rearrangement joins TRBV12-3 or TRBV12-4 to TRBJ1-2; TRBD1 aligns across 7 bases. There are 14 residues in the CDR3. J lost 6 bases, V lost 5 bases, and 9 bases had no gene match. CDR3 in amino acids: CASSLNDRVHGYTF. The CDR3, as DNA: TGTGCCAGCAGTCTGAACGACAGGGTCCATGGCTACACCTTC.